The 8 T cell receptor beta chains reported below all come from one sample, sequenced in a study of cytomegalovirus exposure and HLA in healthy donors. The PCR had 60 Vbeta and 13 Jbeta primers. This table comes from immunoSEQ multiplex PCR, and its TCRdb copy is limited to in-frame clones, with some not included. The table lists 200,000 to 250,000 clones, 78% of them singletons. The sample taken for sequencing was PBMCs. Receptors originate from a boy aged 5-17 years in good health and CMV-seronegative.

V gene TRBV30 combines with J gene TRBJ2-7; perhaps TRBD2 as D (6 bases). This CDR3 is built from 13 residues. Germline values: CDR1 GTSNPN, CDR2 SVGIG (reference sequence). Trimming removed 1 base from V and 4 bases from J, with 11 bases in between. CDR3 DNA: TGTGCCTGGAGTGCCCCGGGAGTATACGAGCAGTACTTC. It yields the protein CAWSAPGVYEQYF.

This clone has only one observation. The rearrangement links TRBV4-2 to TRBJ1-1; D gene unclear. The germline V gene has CDR1 LGHNA and CDR2 YNFKEQ. V gave up 1 base and J gave up 5 bases, with 11 bases separating them. CDR3 size: 14 residues. The CDR3 nucleotides read TGTGCCAGCAGCCAAGTCGAGGGTCGGACTGAAGCTTTCTTT. Translated: CASSQVEGRTEAFF.

The chain links TRBV5-1 to TRBJ2-5; 7 nucleotides line up with TRBD2. J gave up 1 base and V 4 bases, and 7 bases lay outside the gene matches. The germline V gene has CDR1 SGHRS and CDR2 YFSETQ. This CDR3 spans 15 amino acids. The DNA for the CDR3 is TGCGCCAGCAGCCCCCGGGGCGGGGGCCAAGAGACCCAGTACTTC. It codes for CASSPRGGGQETQYF.

The rearrangement joins TRBV4-1 to TRBJ1-3; no clear D gene. This CDR3 contains 18 residues. Trimming left V 0 bases short and J 4 bases short, with 19 bases between. Germline assignment: CDR1 MGHRA and CDR2 YSYEKL. CDR3 region: CASSQESRVRQRGNTIYF. CDR3 in DNA: TGCGCCAGCAGCCAAGAATCGCGGGTTCGGCAACGAGGAAACACCATATATTTT.

The V and J genes are TRBV6-6 and TRBJ1-1; D perhaps matches TRBD1 (6 bases). The germline V and J ends were trimmed by 0 bases and 8 bases, with 13 bases remaining between them. This CDR3 has 14 amino acids. The germline gives CDR1 MNHNY, CDR2 SVGAGI (reference sequence). The CDR3: CASSYSGAFREAFF. CDR3 bases: TGTGCCAGCAGTTACTCGGGGGCCTTCCGGGAAGCTTTCTTT.

The chain uses TRBV27 and TRBJ1-2, with 11 bases fitting TRBD1. Per germline, CDR1 MNHEY and CDR2 SMNVEV (reference sequence). The CDR3 runs 14 residues. Losses at the gene ends were 6 bases for V and 2 bases for J; bases not matched to a gene: 2. In nucleotides, the CDR3 is TGTGCCAGCAGCCGGGACAGGGGGAACTATGGCTACACCTTC. As protein: CASSRDRGNYGYTF.

This clone appeared once. This chain links TRBV2 with TRBJ1-3; no definite D call. Trimming removed 4 bases from V and 2 bases from J, with 9 bases in between. Germline loops: CDR1 SNHLY, CDR2 FYNNEI. The length of the CDR3 is 14 residues. The CDR3 DNA is TGTGCCAGCAGTGTTTCGGGGACTGGAAACACCATATATTTT. Amino acids: CASSVSGTGNTIYF. Filled out from reference TRBV2 and TRBJ1-3, the complete variable domain reads EPEVTQTPSHQVTQMGQEVILRCVPISNHLYFYWYRQILGQKVEFLVSFYNNEISEKSEIFDDQFSVERPDGSNFTLKIRSTKLEDSAMYFCASSVSGTGNTIYFGEGSWLTVV.

This chain connects TRBV5-4 to TRBJ1-2, with D perhaps matching TRBD1 (6 bases). Trimming pared 0 bases from V and 7 bases from J, leaving 10 bases between. Germline V gene data show CDR1 as SGHNT and CDR2 as YYREEE (reference sequence). The CDR3 loop spans 13 amino acids. CDR3 sequence: CASSLDRDSGYTF. CDR3 sequence (DNA): TGTGCCAGCAGCTTGGACAGGGATTCTGGCTACACCTTC.